Shown below are 26 T cell receptor beta chains from a single sample sequenced in a study of tumor T cells in aggressive B-cell lymphoma. This table comes from immunoSEQ multiplex PCR, and its TCRdb copy is limited to in-frame clones, with some not included. The sample contains hundreds of clones, around 86% of which appear only once. Sequenced input: tumor tissue. These receptor sequences come from an adult with diffuse large B cell lymphoma.

This chain links TRBV4-1 with TRBJ2-7, with 9 bases identical to TRBD1. V lost 2 bases, J lost 6 bases, and 8 bases stayed unmatched. CDR1 MGHRA and CDR2 YSYEKL come from the germline V gene. The CDR3 length is 15 residues. CDR3 DNA: TGCGCCAGCAGCCAATTTGAGGACAGGGGACCCGAGCAGTACTTC. Protein sequence: CASSQFEDRGPEQYF.

A note on this clone: At one of its ends the junction is not consistent with the germline gene, which may arise from a read error. The V and J genes are TRBV7-9 and TRBJ2-1, with D possibly TRBD2 on 6 matching bases. CDR3 size: 14 residues. In germline, CDR1 is SEHNR, CDR2 FQNEAQ (reference sequence). The CDR3 loop is CASSLAGGFNEQFF. For the CDR3, the DNA is TGTGCCAGCAGCTTAGCGGGGGGTTTCAATGAGCAATTCTTC.

In its sample, this clone was seen a few times. V usage is TRBV10-2 and J usage is TRBJ1-2; D not certain. V gave up 7 bases and J gave up 4 bases, with 7 bases separating them. Germline assignment: CDR1 WSHSY and CDR2 SAAADI. CDR3 size: 11 residues. CDR3 bases: TGCGCCAGCAACAGCCCCTATGGCTACACCTTC. It translates to CASNSPYGYTF.

The CDR3 bases are TGTGCTAGTGGGGAGGACAGGGTGGGGGCCGGGGAGCTGTTTTTT. Protein: CASGEDRVGAGELFF. The chain uses TRBV12-5 and TRBJ2-2; 8 bases are a match to TRBD1. The CDR3 has 15 amino acids. Per the germline V gene, CDR1 is LGHNT and CDR2 is FRNRAP. The V segment lost 6 bases and the J segment 6 bases; nucleotides outside the gene matches: 9.

The rearrangement joins TRBV5-1 to TRBJ2-2, with D unclear. Trimming removed 0 bases from V and 7 bases from J, with 10 bases in between. Per the germline V gene, CDR1 is SGHRS and CDR2 is YFSETQ. CDR3 length: 14 residues. As DNA, the CDR3 is TGCGCCAGCAGCTTGGACATCCTTTACGGGGAGCTGTTTTTT. Its translation is CASSLDILYGELFF.

This rearrangement joins TRBV9 to TRBJ1-1; 8 positions agree with TRBD1. CDR3 length: 15 residues. V lost 2 bases to trimming and J lost 4 bases; unmatched junction nucleotides: 7. Germline V gene sequence: CDR1 SGDLS, CDR2 YYNGEE. CDR3 in DNA: TGTGCCAGCAGCGTGACAGGGGAGACGGGCACTGAAGCTTTCTTT. The encoded protein is CASSVTGETGTEAFF.

The V gene is TRBV7-8, the J gene TRBJ1-3; D is undetermined. V gave up 1 base and J gave up 6 bases, with 13 bases separating them. This CDR3 is 15 amino acids long. The V gene's germline CDR1 is SGHVS and CDR2 FQNEAQ. This CDR3 reads CASSLEGGQLNTIYF. The CDR3 DNA reads as TGTGCCAGCAGCTTAGAGGGAGGGCAGCTAAACACCATATATTTT.

This clone was seen only once. V gene TRBV10-2 combines with J gene TRBJ1-2; D is uncertain. Germline lookup yields CDR1 WSHSY and CDR2 SAAADI. The CDR3 consists of 15 residues. Between the trimmed V and J ends, which lost 8 bases and 4 bases, there was a span of 20 bases. CDR3 nucleotide sequence: TGCGCCAGCGGGCCCACATTAAAGACGATCTATGGCTACACCTTC. It is translated as CASGPTLKTIYGYTF.

V usage is TRBV7-9 and J usage is TRBJ2-7; maybe TRBD2 (5 bases). The germline gives CDR1 SEHNR, CDR2 FQNEAQ (reference sequence). V was shortened by 5 bases and J by 2 bases, with 10 bases between the two germline ends. The CDR3 sequence is 13 residues long. The CDR3 nucleotides read TGTGCCAGCAGCCCACCGGGAACCTACGAGCAGTACTTC. Protein: CASSPPGTYEQYF.

The chain combines TRBV9 with TRBJ2-7; weak D call: TRBD1 (6 bases). V gave up 4 bases and J gave up 6 bases, with 14 bases separating them. The CDR3 runs to 13 residues. Germline values: CDR1 SGDLS, CDR2 YYNGEE. The CDR3 here is CASSLGTMGEQYF. The CDR3 DNA sequence: TGTGCCAGCAGCCTGGGGACAATGGGCGAGCAGTACTTC.

The rearrangement joins TRBV7-9 to TRBJ1-2, with TRBD1 identical over 10 bases. The CDR3 is 17 amino acids. Germline values: CDR1 SEHNR, CDR2 FQNEAQ (reference sequence). J gave up 6 bases and V 1 base, and 11 bases lay outside the gene matches. CDR3 nucleotides: TGTGCCAGCAGCTTAGTAGGATTAGGGACAGGGGAGAATGGCTACACCTTC. Its protein is CASSLVGLGTGENGYTF.

The V call is TRBV7-9, the J call TRBJ2-1; the D gene is possibly TRBD1 (5 bases). This CDR3 contains 11 residues. The germline V gene encodes CDR1 SEHNR and CDR2 FQNEAQ (reference sequence). V was clipped by 8 bases and J by 6 bases, with 8 bases between them. CDR3 DNA sequence: TGTGCCAGCGAAGGGGTCAATGAGCAGTTCTTC. It specifies CASEGVNEQFF. Together with reference TRBV7-9 and TRBJ2-1, the CDR3 gives the full variable domain: DTGVSQNPRHKITKRGQNVTFRCDPISEHNRLYWYRQTLGQGPEFLTYFQNEAQLEKSRLLSDRFSAERPKGSFSTLEIQRTEQGDSAMYLCASEGVNEQFFGPGTRLTVL.

The CDR3: CASSEFGQVHSGNTIYF. The DNA for the CDR3 is TGTGCCAGCAGTGAATTTGGACAGGTGCACTCTGGAAACACCATATATTTT. The V gene is TRBV25-1, the J gene TRBJ1-3, with 7 nucleotides matching TRBD1. The V segment lost 1 base and the J segment 0 bases; nucleotides outside the gene matches: 6. The CDR3 loop spans 17 amino acids. The germline CDR1 and CDR2 sequences are MGHDK and SYGVNS.

The CDR3 region is CAWSVDSAGGLETQYF. The DNA for the CDR3 is TGTGCCTGGAGTGTAGATTCGGCGGGGGGGCTAGAGACCCAGTACTTC. This chain uses TRBV30 with TRBJ2-5; 9 bases agree with TRBD2. Germline-derived CDR1 and CDR2 are GTSNPN and SVGIG (reference sequence). The CDR3 consists of 16 residues. Trimming at V came to 0 bases and at J to 4 bases, leaving 9 bases not matched to a gene.

Regarding this clone: Mismatch with germline at one junction end may stem from a read error. The CDR3 DNA is TGTGCCAACAGCCCAAACAGGGGGCCGGGACAGGAGACCCAGTACTTC. It specifies CANSPNRGPGQETQYF. This chain uses TRBV7-9 with TRBJ2-5; TRBD1 agrees at 9 bases. This CDR3 has 16 residues. Germline CDR1 is SEHNR and CDR2 is FQNEAQ (reference sequence).

The chain couples TRBV5-1 to TRBJ2-7, with 8 nucleotides matching TRBD2. J lost 2 bases, V lost 3 bases, and 4 bases had no gene match. CDR1 and CDR2 from the germline V gene are SGHRS and YFSETQ. The CDR3 covers 14 residues. As DNA, the CDR3 is TGCGCCAGCAGCTGGTTCGGGGGGGCCTACGAGCAGTACTTC. Its translation is CASSWFGGAYEQYF.

The V gene is TRBV4-2, the J gene TRBJ2-3, with 7 bases lining up with TRBD2. Germline lookup yields CDR1 LGHNA and CDR2 YNFKEQ. This CDR3 is 15 amino acids long. After removal of 1 base from V and 0 bases from J, the junction contained 1 base not matched to a gene. DNA for the CDR3: TGTGCCAGCAGCCAAGCGGGGGGAAGCACAGATACGCAGTATTTT. It is translated as CASSQAGGSTDTQYF.

This clone is a singleton in its sample. The chain joins TRBV9 to TRBJ2-7, with 7 bases that match TRBD1. CDR1 is SGDLS, CDR2 YYNGEE, per germline. V dropped 0 bases and J dropped 3; count of bases not matched to a gene: 6. This CDR3 contains 15 residues. As DNA, the CDR3 is TGTGCCAGCAGCGTAGTCAAGGGACAGTACTACGAGCAGTACTTC. Amino acid sequence: CASSVVKGQYYEQYF.

The CDR3, as DNA: TGCAGCGTTACGTTTTACGGCACTGAAGCTTTCTTT. It is translated as CSVTFYGTEAFF. The chain employs TRBV29-1 and TRBJ1-1; D is unresolved. Trimming stripped 5 bases from V and 4 bases from J, with 11 bases between. There are 12 residues in the CDR3. From germline, CDR1 is SQVTM and CDR2 ANQGSEA. Filled out from reference TRBV29-1 and TRBJ1-1, the complete variable domain reads SAVISQKPSRDICQRGTSLTIQCQVDSQVTMMFWYRQQPGQSLTLIATANQGSEATYESGFVIDKFPISRPNLTFSTLTVSNMSPEDSSIYLCSVTFYGTEAFFGQGTRLTVV.

In its sample, this clone was seen a few times. The chain carries TRBV12-5 and TRBJ2-5, with a tentative D call TRBD1 (6 bases). The CDR3 runs 16 residues. V lost 0 bases to trimming and J lost 4 bases, with 15 bases between them. Germline V gives CDR1 LGHNT, CDR2 FRNRAP. For the CDR3, the DNA is TGTGCTAGTGGTTTGGTTCGAATTCTAGGGGGAGAGACCCAGTACTTC. Its translation is CASGLVRILGGETQYF. Based on the CDR3 plus reference TRBV12-5 and TRBJ2-5, the full variable domain is DARVTQTPRHKVTEMGQEVTMRCQPILGHNTVFWYRQTMMQGLELLAYFRNRAPLDDSGMPKDRFSAEMPDATLATLKIQPSEPRDSAVYFCASGLVRILGGETQYFGPGTRLLVL.

CDR3 in DNA: TGTGCCAGCAGTGAACTCGTGAACACTGAAGCTTTCTTT. Residues: CASSELVNTEAFF. V gene TRBV2 combines with J gene TRBJ1-1; no clear D gene. The V end was cut by 2 bases, the J end by 0 bases, with 4 bases between. The CDR3 spans 13 residues. From germline, CDR1 is SNHLY and CDR2 FYNNEI. Based on the CDR3 plus reference TRBV2 and TRBJ1-1, the full variable domain is EPEVTQTPSHQVTQMGQEVILRCVPISNHLYFYWYRQILGQKVEFLVSFYNNEISEKSEIFDDQFSVERPDGSNFTLKIRSTKLEDSAMYFCASSELVNTEAFFGQGTRLTVV.

V usage is TRBV4-1 and J usage is TRBJ1-4; maybe TRBD1 (5 bases). The CDR3 has 17 residues. CDR1 MGHRA and CDR2 YSYEKL come from the germline V gene. V dropped 5 bases and J dropped 2 bases, with 18 bases sitting between them. The CDR3 DNA follows: TGCGCCAGCAGCGTCAGGTTGGGGCTGGGGACTAATGAAAAACTGTTTTTT. Encoded protein: CASSVRLGLGTNEKLFF.

This clone was observed a few times. The chain combines TRBV10-3 with TRBJ2-7; 10 bases map to TRBD1. J lost 3 bases, V lost 5 bases, and 7 bases had no gene match. CDR1 ENHRY and CDR2 SYGVKD come from the germline V gene. This CDR3 is 15 amino acids long. CDR3 coding DNA: TGTGCCATCAGTTGGGGGACAGGGGTCCTCTACGAGCAGTACTTC. Protein: CAISWGTGVLYEQYF.

The rearrangement uses TRBV15 and TRBJ1-6; D is perhaps TRBD1 (5 bases). CDR1 and CDR2 (germline): LNHNV, YYDKDF (reference sequence). V was trimmed by 0 bases and J by 5 bases, leaving 14 bases between them. The length of the CDR3 is 17 residues. The chain's CDR3 is CATSRDLAGRDNSPLHF. The DNA of the CDR3 is TGTGCCACCAGCAGAGATCTGGCGGGACGGGATAATTCACCCCTCCACTTT. The variable domain in full, completed from reference TRBV15 and TRBJ1-6, reads DAMVIQNPRYQVTQFGKPVTLSCSQTLNHNVMYWYQQKSSQAPKLLFHYYDKDFNNEADTPDNFQSRRPNTSFCFLDIRSPGLGDTAMYLCATSRDLAGRDNSPLHFGNGTRLTVT.

The rearrangement links TRBV7-8 to TRBJ2-1; D unresolved. V was pared by 3 bases and J by 8 bases, with 8 bases between. The V gene's germline CDR1 is SGHVS and CDR2 FQNEAQ. The CDR3 length is 12 residues. Written as DNA, the CDR3 is TGTGCCAGCAGCTTCGCCCCGGATGAGCAGTTCTTC. Protein: CASSFAPDEQFF.

This sequence joins TRBV7-3 and TRBJ2-3; possibly TRBD2 for D (7 bases). Germline CDR1 and CDR2: SGHTA and FQGTGA. V lost 5 bases and J lost 0, with 12 bases in between. There are 15 residues in the CDR3. The CDR3: CASSPEGGSTDTQYF. The CDR3 nucleotides are TGTGCCAGCAGCCCCGAGGGGGGGAGCACAGATACGCAGTATTTT.